A single sample gave rise to the 22 T cell receptor beta chains below, sequenced in a study of resident and recirculating memory T cells in vitiligo. The table came from immunoSEQ multiplex PCR; TCRdb's copy has only in-frame clones and leaves some out. The table includes around 43,000 clones, around 90% detected once. The sample comprised blood. The receptor source for this set is a male donor with vitiligo.

V and J are TRBV7-9 and TRBJ1-4, with D perhaps matching TRBD1 (5 bases). This CDR3 is 13 amino acids long. Germline CDR1 is SEHNR and CDR2 is FQNEAQ (reference sequence). V lost 11 bases and J 3 bases, leaving 13 bases between the germline ends. The CDR3 region is CAAGRGANEKLFF. CDR3 nucleotides: TGTGCCGCTGGCCGGGGGGCTAATGAAAAACTGTTTTTT.

The rearrangement links TRBV5-1 to TRBJ1-1; weak D call: TRBD1 (6 bases). CDR1 and CDR2 from the germline V gene are SGHRS and YFSETQ. V lost 1 base, J lost 7 bases, and 14 bases lay in between. The length of the CDR3 is 14 residues. The DNA of the CDR3 is TGCGCCAGCAGCTTGTTACAGGGCGACTTTGAAGCTTTCTTT. Its protein product is CASSLLQGDFEAFF. The full variable domain, in which reference TRBV5-1 and TRBJ1-1 provide the parts outside the CDR3, is KAGVTQTPRYLIKTRGQQVTLSCSPISGHRSVSWYQQTPGQGLQFLFEYFSETQRNKGNFPGRFSGRQFSNSRSEMNVSTLELGDSALYLCASSLLQGDFEAFFGQGTRLTVV.

The V call is TRBV9, the J call TRBJ2-3, with a possible D match to TRBD2 (5 bases). V was clipped by 0 bases and J by 2 bases, with 10 bases between them. Germline V gene sequence: CDR1 SGDLS, CDR2 YYNGEE. The CDR3 covers 15 residues. This chain's CDR3 is CASSVAGSPTDTQYF. The CDR3 region has the DNA TGTGCCAGCAGCGTAGCGGGGTCCCCCACAGATACGCAGTATTTT.

The chain uses TRBV2 and TRBJ1-2, with no clear D. The germline gives CDR1 SNHLY, CDR2 FYNNEI. Trimming stripped 4 bases from V and 2 bases from J, with 23 bases between. This CDR3 spans 18 amino acids. This chain's CDR3 is CASSGRDGPRHLNYGYTF. The DNA of the CDR3 is TGTGCCAGCAGTGGTAGAGATGGCCCCCGACACTTAAACTATGGCTACACCTTC.

The V call is TRBV2, the J call TRBJ2-2; a possible D gene is TRBD1 (6 bases). Germline V gene sequence: CDR1 SNHLY, CDR2 FYNNEI. The CDR3 consists of 15 residues. V lost 3 bases, J lost 1 base, and 9 bases lay in between. This CDR3 reads CASSEQGRNTGELFF. As DNA, the CDR3 is TGTGCCAGCAGTGAGCAGGGGAGGAACACCGGGGAGCTGTTTTTT.

The chain carries TRBV30 and TRBJ2-3, with 9 nucleotides matching TRBD1. Germline V lookup: CDR1 GTSNPN, CDR2 SVGIG (reference sequence). This CDR3 contains 15 residues. V lost 5 bases, J lost 3 bases, and 9 bases stayed unmatched. This CDR3 is CAWGSGTGRTDTQYF. Written as DNA, the CDR3 is TGTGCCTGGGGATCCGGGACAGGGAGGACAGATACGCAGTATTTT.

The V call is TRBV29-1, the J call TRBJ1-1; 7 positions agree with TRBD1. CDR1 SQVTM and CDR2 ANQGSEA come from the germline V gene. The CDR3 extends over 13 amino acids. V lost 4 bases and J lost 13; bases outside the gene matches: 15. The CDR3 nucleotides are TGCAGCGTTGGGAAAGACAGGGCTGGAGTCTATTTCTTT. Its protein product is CSVGKDRAGVYFF.

The chain couples TRBV5-6 to TRBJ1-2, with D unresolved. The CDR3 length is 15 residues. The germline V gene has CDR1 SGHDT and CDR2 YYEEEE. The V end was cut by 2 bases, the J end by 14 bases, with 25 bases between. For the CDR3, the DNA is TGTGCCAGCAGCTTTCGATTTGCAGATACGACCTCGAGGACCTTC. It codes for CASSFRFADTTSRTF.

The CDR3 coding sequence is TGCGCCAGCAGCGCTCAGGGGGCTGAAGGCTACACCTTC. The encoded protein is CASSAQGAEGYTF. J is TRBJ1-2 and V is TRBV5-1; 8 nucleotides line up with TRBD1. Unmatched junction bases numbered 7, after V lost 4 bases and J lost 8 bases. This CDR3 contains 13 residues. Germline-derived CDR1 and CDR2 are SGHRS and YFSETQ.

This rearrangement joins TRBV10-1 to TRBJ2-7; no clear D. Germline CDR1 reads WNHNN; CDR2 reads SYGVQD (reference sequence). This CDR3 spans 8 amino acids. V lost 5 bases and J lost 13, with 6 bases in between. The CDR3 region has the DNA TGCGCCAGCAGTCCCTTATACTTC. Translation gives CASSPLYF.

The genes are TRBV7-2 and TRBJ2-2; TRBD1 agrees at 9 bases. CDR1 is SGHTA and CDR2 is FQGNSA in the germline V gene. V gave up 4 bases and J gave up 7 bases; unmatched junction bases: 10. The CDR3 contains 16 residues. The CDR3 loop reads CASSWGTGRGSGELFF. The DNA for the CDR3 is TGTGCCAGCAGCTGGGGGACAGGGAGGGGGAGCGGGGAGCTGTTTTTT.

The rearrangement joins TRBV2 to TRBJ1-2; a possible D gene is TRBD1 (6 bases). Trimming took 4 bases from V and 4 from J, leaving 10 bases between them. CDR3 length: 13 amino acids. From germline, CDR1 is SNHLY and CDR2 FYNNEI. The CDR3 region is CASSAGTTYGYTF. CDR3 sequence (DNA): TGTGCCAGCAGTGCCGGGACAACCTATGGCTACACCTTC. Combining the CDR3 with reference TRBV2 and TRBJ1-2 gives the whole variable domain EPEVTQTPSHQVTQMGQEVILRCVPISNHLYFYWYRQILGQKVEFLVSFYNNEISEKSEIFDDQFSVERPDGSNFTLKIRSTKLEDSAMYFCASSAGTTYGYTFGSGTRLTVV.

This chain uses TRBV11-3 with TRBJ2-3, with 8 bases fitting TRBD2. Germline CDR1 SGHNT, CDR2 YENEEA. Losses at the gene ends were 1 base for V and 5 bases for J; bases not matched to a gene: 11. This CDR3 comprises 17 residues. Written as DNA, the CDR3 is TGTGCCAGCAGCTTAGGGGTTAGCGGGGCCTCGGGAGATACGCAGTATTTT. Its protein is CASSLGVSGASGDTQYF.

The rearrangement links TRBV4-3 to TRBJ1-2; D gene ambiguous. Germline CDR1 LGHNA, CDR2 YSLEER. The V gene lost 4 bases and the J gene lost 8 bases, with 17 bases spanning the gap. The CDR3 consists of 14 residues. The CDR3 nucleotides read TGCGCCAGCAGCCGCCGGACGGAGGGTAGCGGCTACACCTTC. The encoded protein is CASSRRTEGSGYTF.

The rearrangement joins TRBV7-9 to TRBJ2-7; 10 bases are shared with TRBD2. The CDR3 length is 18 residues. Germline V lookup: CDR1 SEHNR, CDR2 FQNEAQ (reference sequence). V was clipped by 0 bases and J by 3 bases; unmatched bases: 11. CDR3 amino acids: CASSLALTGTSENYEQYF. The CDR3, as DNA: TGTGCCAGCAGCTTAGCCCTAACCGGGACTAGCGAGAACTACGAGCAGTACTTC.

This clone was seen a single time. CDR3 in DNA: TGTGCCAGCAGCGTGATGCGAGATTCACCCCTCCACTTT. Its translation: CASSVMRDSPLHF. The gene calls are TRBV5-5 and TRBJ1-6; D unresolved. Per germline, CDR1 SGHKS and CDR2 YYEKEE (reference sequence). Deletions cut 4 bases from V and 8 bases from J, with 10 bases between. The CDR3 has 13 residues.

The chain uses TRBV9 and TRBJ1-2; D perhaps matches TRBD1 (5 bases). The CDR3 is made up of 15 amino acids. Germline CDR1 is SGDLS and CDR2 is YYNGEE. Trimming removed 4 bases at V and 2 bases at J, with 15 bases between. CDR3 sequence: CASSPGVGLNYGYTF. CDR3 coding DNA: TGTGCCAGCAGCCCCGGAGTGGGGCTAAACTATGGCTACACCTTC.

The chain couples TRBV2 to TRBJ2-3; 8 bases match TRBD2. Germline loops: CDR1 SNHLY, CDR2 FYNNEI. Trimming cost V 1 base and J 7 bases; bases outside gene matches: 13. The CDR3 consists of 17 residues. This CDR3 reads CASSEEAGRGGGYTQYF. CDR3 nucleotides: TGTGCCAGCAGTGAAGAGGCTGGACGGGGGGGCGGGTATACGCAGTATTTT.

The chain employs TRBV7-8 and TRBJ2-1; 14 nucleotides match TRBD2. Germline values: CDR1 SGHVS, CDR2 FQNEAQ. The CDR3 spans 16 residues. V lost 2 bases, J lost 6 bases, and 3 bases stayed unmatched. CDR3 DNA: TGTGCCAGCAGCTTAACGACTAGCGGGGGGGCCAATGAGCAGTTCTTC. Its protein is CASSLTTSGGANEQFF.

The rearrangement links TRBV10-3 to TRBJ2-3; 7 nucleotides agree with TRBD1. This CDR3 region has 14 residues. J was trimmed by 3 bases and V by 6 bases; bases with no gene match: 6. CDR1 ENHRY and CDR2 SYGVKD come from the germline V gene. CDR3 sequence reads: CAISVDRATDTQYF. CDR3 nucleotides: TGTGCCATCAGCGTCGACAGGGCAACAGATACGCAGTATTTT.

The V and J genes are TRBV4-3 and TRBJ1-3; no definite D call. V was trimmed by 0 bases and J by 4 bases, leaving 4 bases between them. Germline V gives CDR1 LGHNA, CDR2 YSLEER. This CDR3 is built from 13 residues. CDR3 region: CASSQDLGNTIYF. The CDR3 nucleotides read TGCGCCAGCAGCCAAGACCTCGGAAACACCATATATTTT.

This chain uses TRBV5-1 with TRBJ2-3; TRBD2 might be the D (6 bases). The germline V gene has CDR1 SGHRS and CDR2 YFSETQ. V lost 1 base and J 3 bases, leaving 15 bases between the germline ends. There are 16 residues in the CDR3. CDR3 in amino acids: CASSLMTGGETDTQYF. The CDR3 DNA reads TGCGCCAGCAGCTTGATGACTGGAGGGGAAACAGATACGCAGTATTTT.